Listed here are 2 T cell receptor beta chains from one sample, sequenced in a study of blood T cell repertoires in COVID-19. Here immunoSEQ multiplex PCR was the method, and the copy in TCRdb shows in-frame clones only, minus some. The sample yields approximately 53,000 clones, approximately 82% seen once. The source material was PBMCs or T cells enriched from blood (not recorded which). The receptors come from a woman in her forties or fifties with acute COVID-19.

This clone was seen more than once but under ten times. The chain is built from TRBV3-1 (or the pseudogene TRBV3-2) and TRBJ1-2; D uncertain. Trimming cost V 5 bases and J 4 bases, with 17 bases left between them. This CDR3 has 15 amino acids. The germline CDR1 and CDR2 sequences are LGHDT and YNNKEL (reference sequence). The CDR3 here is CASSAGGTSFYGYTF. The CDR3 DNA follows: TGTGCCAGCAGCGCCGGAGGCACTTCCTTCTATGGCTACACCTTC.

The chain employs TRBV5-1 and TRBJ1-1; D is unresolved. Trimming shortened V by 4 bases and J by 5 bases, and 27 bases separated the two germline ends. The CDR3 is 18 residues long. Germline-derived CDR1 and CDR2 are SGHRS and YFSETQ. CDR3 protein: CASSPLRSLPRRHTEAFF. CDR3 DNA sequence: TGCGCCAGCAGCCCTCTTCGGTCCCTACCAAGAAGACATACTGAAGCTTTCTTT.